This TCR beta chain was found in a study of cytomegalovirus exposure and HLA in healthy donors. PCR used 60 Vbeta primers and 13 Jbeta primers. TCRdb's table, derived via immunoSEQ multiplex PCR, lists solely in-frame clones and lacks some. The sample holds roughly 100,000 clones, 50% to 65% seen once. V was pared by 5 bases and J by 12 bases, with 5 bases of the junction left unmatched. The germline V gene has CDR1 SGHRS and CDR2 YFSETQ. The CDR3 length is 12 residues. The study, taken as a whole, reports: According to a later analysis, most TCR beta chains associated with CMV appeared HLA-restricted. A later analysis appeared to link common viral pathogens to several of the most significant clusters. Rarity marked most TCR sequences, yet some public TCRs occurred in many donors.

A remark on this clone: Its target is unknown.

The rearrangement joins TRBV5-1 to TRBJ1-6; 7 bases match TRBD1. The sequencing sample was made of PBMCs. The sequence was collected from a man in his thirties or forties in good health and CMV-seropositive. Here the CDR3 reads CASSSTGKPLHF. In DNA form, the CDR3 reads TGCGCCAGCAGTTCGACAGGGAAACCCCTCCACTTT.